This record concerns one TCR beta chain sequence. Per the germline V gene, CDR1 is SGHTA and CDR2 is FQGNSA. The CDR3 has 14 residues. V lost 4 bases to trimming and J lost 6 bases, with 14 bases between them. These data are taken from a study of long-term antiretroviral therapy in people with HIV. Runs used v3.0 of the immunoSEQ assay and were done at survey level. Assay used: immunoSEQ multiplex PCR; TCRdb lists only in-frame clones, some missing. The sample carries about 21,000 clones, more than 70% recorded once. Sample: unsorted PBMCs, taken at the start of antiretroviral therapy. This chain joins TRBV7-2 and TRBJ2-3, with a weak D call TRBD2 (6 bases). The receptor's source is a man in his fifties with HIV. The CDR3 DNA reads TGTGCCAGCAGCTCGCTCGGGGGTAGGGATACGCAGTATTTT. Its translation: CASSSLGGRDTQYF.